This entry lists 9 T cell receptor beta chains sequenced from one sample in a study of STAT3 mutations in large granular lymphocyte leukemia. Study-wide points: Every T-cell large granular lymphocyte leukemia patient had at least one immunodominant TCR beta clonotype.

The data were produced by immunoSEQ multiplex PCR, yet TCRdb's version contains in-frame clones alone and is incomplete. The sample yields 9,000 to 9,500 clones, roughly 90% seen once. The antigens for these receptors are not known. Input material: peripheral blood mononuclear cells. The receptor source for this set is an elderly man with T-cell large granular lymphocyte leukemia. Some clones in this sample may be carry-over from other donors' samples.

This clone has more than one count but fewer than ten. The chain has TRBV7-2 and TRBJ1-2; possible D gene TRBD1, 6 bases. The CDR3 contains 15 residues. Germline lookup yields CDR1 SGHTA and CDR2 FQGNSA. V lost 1 base and J lost 7, with 16 bases in between. The CDR3 region has the DNA TGTGCCAGCAGCTTAGTGGAATGGGGGGCGAGTGGCTACACCTTC. This sequence encodes CASSLVEWGASGYTF. Complete variable domain (other parts from reference TRBV7-2 and TRBJ1-2): GAGVSQSPSNKVTEKGKDVELRCDPISGHTALYWYRQSLGQGLEFLIYFQGNSAPDKSGLPSDRFSAERTGGSVSTLTIQRTQQEDSAVYLCASSLVEWGASGYTFGSGTRLTVV.

V and J are TRBV6-1 and TRBJ1-4; no clear D gene. Germline V gives CDR1 MNHNS, CDR2 SASEGT. This CDR3 has 11 residues. Trimming pared 11 bases from V and 3 bases from J, leaving 7 bases between. The CDR3 here is CAAEPNEKLFF. The CDR3 DNA reads as TGTGCCGCCGAACCTAATGAAAAACTGTTTTTT.

This clone has only one observation. The gene calls are TRBV29-1 and TRBJ1-3; D may be TRBD1 (5 bases). The CDR3 runs 15 residues. V was shortened by 7 bases and J by 2 bases, with 18 bases between the two germline ends. Germline V gives CDR1 SQVTM, CDR2 ANQGSEA. The CDR3 DNA reads TGCAGCGCCCCCCCCGGGGGGGGAACTGGAAACACCATATATTTT. Translating it yields CSAPPGGGTGNTIYF.

The CDR3 DNA sequence: TGTGCCATCAGCAGGGCAGGGTCGGGCGACGAGCAGTACTTC. This sequence encodes CAISRAGSGDEQYF. The genes are TRBV10-3 and TRBJ2-7, with D possibly matching TRBD1 (5 bases). CDR3 length: 14 amino acids. Germline CDR1 ENHRY, CDR2 SYGVKD. Trimming shortened V by 6 bases and J by 5 bases, and 17 bases separated the two germline ends.

J is TRBJ1-1 and V is TRBV6-5; D ambiguous. Germline V gene lookup returns CDR1 MNHEY and CDR2 SVGAGI. The CDR3 is 15 amino acids. The germline V and J ends were trimmed by 0 bases and 0 bases, with 8 bases remaining between them. CDR3 residues: CASSYSHGVNTEAFF. In nucleotides, the CDR3 is TGTGCCAGCAGTTACTCTCACGGGGTGAACACTGAAGCTTTCTTT.

The V call is TRBV18, the J call TRBJ1-2; 7 bases line up with TRBD1. The CDR3 has 14 residues. V dropped 6 bases and J dropped 1; count of bases not matched to a gene: 5. Per germline, CDR1 KGHSH and CDR2 LQKENI. The CDR3 loop is CASSPDRVNYGYTF. CDR3 sequence (DNA): TGTGCCAGCTCTCCCGACAGGGTTAACTATGGCTACACCTTC. The whole variable domain, filled in from reference TRBV18 and TRBJ1-2, reads NAGVMQNPRHLVRRRGQEARLRCSPMKGHSHVYWYRQLPEEGLKFMVYLQKENIIDESGMPKERFSAEFPKEGPSILRIQQVVRGDSAAYFCASSPDRVNYGYTFGSGTRLTVV.

The gene calls are TRBV6-6 and TRBJ2-3; D gene ambiguous. This CDR3 spans 12 amino acids. Trimming shortened V by 3 bases and J by 4 bases, and 5 bases separated the two germline ends. CDR1 and CDR2 (germline): MNHNY, SVGAGI (reference sequence). In DNA form, the CDR3 reads TGTGCCAGCAGTTATACATCAGATACGCAGTATTTT. Translation: CASSYTSDTQYF.

This chain links TRBV7-6 with TRBJ2-2; perhaps TRBD2 as D (6 bases). Germline CDR1 reads SGHVS; CDR2 reads FNYEAQ. The CDR3 extends over 14 amino acids. Trimming took 6 bases from V and 6 from J, leaving 14 bases between them. In DNA form, the CDR3 reads TGTGCCAGCAGACAAACGGGAGAGGCCGGGGAGCTGTTTTTT. This translates into CASRQTGEAGELFF.

This rearrangement joins TRBV11-2 to TRBJ2-5; perhaps TRBD2 as D (6 bases). Germline V gene data show CDR1 as SGHAT and CDR2 as FQNNGV. The CDR3 is 13 amino acids. V gave up 5 bases and J gave up 2 bases, with 9 bases separating them. The CDR3 nucleotides read TGTGCCAGCAGCCCGACTAGGCAAGAGACCCAGTACTTC. Its translation: CASSPTRQETQYF.